This T cell receptor beta chain was identified during a study of T cells after yellow fever vaccination. Overall study: With SMART-Seq v4 Ultra Low Input, the fractions containing low cell numbers were prepared. Findings and limits, study-wide: The CD4 compartment and the CD8 compartment contained a small share of clonotypes in common.

Per the germline V gene, CDR1 is MNHEY and CDR2 is SVGEGT. Trimming took 2 bases from V and 4 from J, leaving 8 bases between them. CDR3 length: 14 residues. To note about this clonotype: The antigen remains undetermined.

TCRdb ran MiXCR on the 5' RACE reads and lists one entry per CDR3 protein. The sample yields about 430,000 distinct CDR3 sequences, approximately 18% seen once. The source material was PBMCs, sampled before the yellow fever booster vaccination. The chain has TRBV6-2 or TRBV6-3 and TRBJ2-2; D is possibly TRBD2 (5 bases). This TCR was sampled from a man aged 18 to 30 who received the YFV17D yellow fever vaccine. CDR3 amino acids: CASSYDTSTGELFF. Here the CDR3 DNA reads TGTGCCAGCAGTTACGATACTAGCACCGGGGAGCTGTTTTTT.